The 3 T cell receptor beta chains in this list originate from one sample, sequenced in a study of cytomegalovirus exposure and HLA in healthy donors (dated by TCRdb to about 2017). Library generation was performed with the immunoSEQ multiplex PCR assay. The multiplex PCR relied on a mix of 60 forward primers for TCR Vbeta segments and 13 reverse primers for TCR Jbeta segments. TCRdb holds this immuneACCESS table with in-frame rearrangements only. Some clones are missing; in checked studies, unresolved V genes explain under half, and the rest has no known cause. In this sample's table one finds approximately 82,000 clones. Jointly, the top ten make up approximately 1.6% of the sample. The sample was PBMCs. The receptor set was obtained from an older woman in good health and CMV-seronegative.

The chain employs TRBV7-2 and TRBJ2-1; 7 bases are a match to TRBD2. The germline CDR1 and CDR2 sequences are SGHTA and FQGNSA. The V segment lost 1 base and the J segment 7 bases; nucleotides outside the gene matches: 10. There are 16 residues in the CDR3. In DNA, the CDR3 is TGTGCCAGCAGCTTAGGGGGGGGACTCCCGCTGAATGAGCAGTTCTTC. This translates into CASSLGGGLPLNEQFF.

A note on this clone: Other DNA sequences of this sample code for an identical CDR3. The chain carries TRBV6-1 and TRBJ2-6; 9 positions match TRBD1. CDR1 is MNHNS, CDR2 SASEGT, per germline. The CDR3 runs 15 residues. Unmatched junction bases numbered 4, after V lost 9 bases and J lost 1 base. In nucleotides, the CDR3 is TGTGCCAGAGGGACAGGGTATTCTGGGGCCAACGTCCTGACTTTC. Its protein is CARGTGYSGANVLTF.

V gene TRBV10-3 combines with J gene TRBJ2-7; D is undetermined. CDR1 ENHRY and CDR2 SYGVKD come from the germline V gene. The CDR3 totals 15 residues. The V gene lost 6 bases and the J gene lost 5 bases, with 20 bases spanning the gap. The CDR3 DNA follows: TGTGCCATCAGCCCCTCTGGGCTTCAGGAAGACGAGCAGTACTTC. The encoded protein is CAISPSGLQEDEQYF.